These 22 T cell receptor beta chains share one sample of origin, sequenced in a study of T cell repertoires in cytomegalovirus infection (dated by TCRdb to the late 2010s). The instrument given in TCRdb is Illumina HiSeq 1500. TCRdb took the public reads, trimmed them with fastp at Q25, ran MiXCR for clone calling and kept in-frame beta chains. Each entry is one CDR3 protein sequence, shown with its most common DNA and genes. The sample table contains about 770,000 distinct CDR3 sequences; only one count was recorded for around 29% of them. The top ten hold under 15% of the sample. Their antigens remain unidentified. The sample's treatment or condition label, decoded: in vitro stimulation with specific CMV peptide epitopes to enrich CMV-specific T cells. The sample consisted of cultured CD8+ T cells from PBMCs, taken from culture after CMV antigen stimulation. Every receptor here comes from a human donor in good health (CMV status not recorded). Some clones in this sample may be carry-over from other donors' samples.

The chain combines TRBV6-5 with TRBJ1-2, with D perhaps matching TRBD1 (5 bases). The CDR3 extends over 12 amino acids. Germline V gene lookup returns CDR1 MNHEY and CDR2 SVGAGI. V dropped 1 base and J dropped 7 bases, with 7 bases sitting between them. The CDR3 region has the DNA TGTGCCAGCAGTTACTACGGGGGTGGCTACACCTTC. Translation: CASSYYGGGYTF.

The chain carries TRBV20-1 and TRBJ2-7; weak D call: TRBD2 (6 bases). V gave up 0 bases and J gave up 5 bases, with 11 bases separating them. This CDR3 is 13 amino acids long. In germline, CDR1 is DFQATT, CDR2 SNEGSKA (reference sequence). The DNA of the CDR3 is TGCAGTGCTAGAGACAAGGAGGGGAACGAGCAGTACTTC. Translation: CSARDKEGNEQYF.

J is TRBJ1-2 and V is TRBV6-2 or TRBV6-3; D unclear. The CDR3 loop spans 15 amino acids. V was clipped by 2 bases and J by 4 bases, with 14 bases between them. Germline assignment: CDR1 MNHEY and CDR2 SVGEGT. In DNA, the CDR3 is TGTGCCAGCAGTTACAGAGCAGATGATTTCTATGGCTACACCTTC. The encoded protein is CASSYRADDFYGYTF.

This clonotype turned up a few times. The CDR3, as DNA: TGTGCCAGTGAACCCATTCGGGGAAGCAATCAGCCCCAGCATTTT. Translation: CASEPIRGSNQPQHF. V gene TRBV19 combines with J gene TRBJ1-5; D not resolved. This CDR3 comprises 15 residues. Germline loops: CDR1 LNHDA, CDR2 SQIVND (reference sequence). Trimming took off 8 bases at V and 1 base at J, with 15 bases between the two ends.

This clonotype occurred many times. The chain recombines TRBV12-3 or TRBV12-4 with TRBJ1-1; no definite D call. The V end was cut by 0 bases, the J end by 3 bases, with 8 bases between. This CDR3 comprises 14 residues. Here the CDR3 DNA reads TGTGCCAGCAGTTTAGCCTGGAAGGACACTGAAGCTTTCTTT. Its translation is CASSLAWKDTEAFF.

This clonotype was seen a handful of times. CDR3 protein: CASSFSGRYAYGYTF. The CDR3 DNA sequence: TGTGCCAGCAGCTTTTCTGGTCGATACGCCTATGGCTACACCTTC. This sequence joins TRBV11-2 and TRBJ1-2; no clear D gene. The V and J ends lost 3 bases and 4 bases respectively, with 15 bases between them. CDR3 length: 15 residues. CDR1 SGHAT and CDR2 FQNNGV come from the germline V gene.

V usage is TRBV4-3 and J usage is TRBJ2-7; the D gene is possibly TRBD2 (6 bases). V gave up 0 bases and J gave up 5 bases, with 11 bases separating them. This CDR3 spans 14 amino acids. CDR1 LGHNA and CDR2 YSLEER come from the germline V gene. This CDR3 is CASSQDPGVHEQYV. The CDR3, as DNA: TGCGCCAGCAGCCAAGATCCGGGGGTCCACGAGCAGTACGTC.

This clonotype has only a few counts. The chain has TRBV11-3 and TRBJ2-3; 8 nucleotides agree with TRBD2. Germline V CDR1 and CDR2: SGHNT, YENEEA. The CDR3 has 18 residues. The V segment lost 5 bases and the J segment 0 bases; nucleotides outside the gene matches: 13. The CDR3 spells CASSPYSGESSSTDTQYF. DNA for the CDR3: TGTGCCAGCAGCCCGTATAGCGGGGAATCTTCTAGCACAGATACGCAGTATTTT.

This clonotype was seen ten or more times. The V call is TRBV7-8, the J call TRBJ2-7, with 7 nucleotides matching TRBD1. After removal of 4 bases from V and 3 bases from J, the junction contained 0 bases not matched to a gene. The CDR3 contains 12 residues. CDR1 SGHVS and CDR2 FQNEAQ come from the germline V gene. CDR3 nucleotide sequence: TGTGCCAGCAGCTGGGACAGCTACGAGCAGTACTTC. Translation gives CASSWDSYEQYF.

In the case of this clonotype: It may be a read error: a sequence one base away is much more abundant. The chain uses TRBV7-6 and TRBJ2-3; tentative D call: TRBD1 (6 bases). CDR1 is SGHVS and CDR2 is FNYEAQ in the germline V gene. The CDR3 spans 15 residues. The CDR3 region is CVSSLVAGDLDTQYF. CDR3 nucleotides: TGTGTCAGCAGCTTAGTGGCAGGGGATCTGGATACGCAGTATTTT.

The CDR3 reads CASSWTRDTQYF. The CDR3 DNA is TGTGCCAGCAGTTGGACTCGAGATACGCAGTATTTT. The chain has TRBV5-4 and TRBJ2-3, with D possibly being TRBD2 (5 bases). The V and J ends lost 5 bases and 5 bases respectively, with 9 bases between them. Germline V lookup: CDR1 SGHNT, CDR2 YYREEE (reference sequence). This CDR3 has 12 amino acids.

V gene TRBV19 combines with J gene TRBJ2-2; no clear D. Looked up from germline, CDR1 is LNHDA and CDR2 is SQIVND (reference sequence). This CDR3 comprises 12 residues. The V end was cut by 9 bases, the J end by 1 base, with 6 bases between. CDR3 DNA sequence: TGTGCCAGCAGGCAGAACACCGGGGAGCTGTTTTTT. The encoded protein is CASRQNTGELFF.

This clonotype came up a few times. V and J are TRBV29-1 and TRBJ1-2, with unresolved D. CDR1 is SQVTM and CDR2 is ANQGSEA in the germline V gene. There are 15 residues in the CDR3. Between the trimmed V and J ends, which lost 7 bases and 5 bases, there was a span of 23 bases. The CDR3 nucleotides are TGCAGCGGAGAGGGATTATTGGACCCAAATTATGGCTACACCTTC. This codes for CSGEGLLDPNYGYTF.

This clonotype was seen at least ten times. For the CDR3, the DNA is TGTGCCAGCAGCCCTGTGGGGGAAGGCAATCAGCCCCAGCATTTT. This codes for CASSPVGEGNQPQHF. This chain joins TRBV7-6 and TRBJ1-5, with D perhaps matching TRBD1 (5 bases). Trimming took off 5 bases at V and 2 bases at J, with 13 bases between the two ends. CDR3 length: 15 amino acids. The germline V gene encodes CDR1 SGHVS and CDR2 FNYEAQ.

CDR3 nucleotide sequence: TGTGCCAGCAGTTGGGGAGGGGCTGGTGAGCAGTTCTTC. Its protein product is CASSWGGAGEQFF. The chain recombines TRBV27 with TRBJ2-1; TRBD2 agrees at 7 bases. Germline lookup yields CDR1 MNHEY and CDR2 SMNVEV (reference sequence). V lost 4 bases and J lost 9; bases outside the gene matches: 6. This CDR3 comprises 13 residues.

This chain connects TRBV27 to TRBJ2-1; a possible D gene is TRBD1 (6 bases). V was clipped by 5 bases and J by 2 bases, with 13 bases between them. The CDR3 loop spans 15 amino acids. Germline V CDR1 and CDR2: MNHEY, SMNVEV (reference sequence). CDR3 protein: CASSLATGPYNEQFF. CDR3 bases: TGTGCCAGCAGTCTCGCGACAGGACCCTACAATGAGCAGTTCTTC.

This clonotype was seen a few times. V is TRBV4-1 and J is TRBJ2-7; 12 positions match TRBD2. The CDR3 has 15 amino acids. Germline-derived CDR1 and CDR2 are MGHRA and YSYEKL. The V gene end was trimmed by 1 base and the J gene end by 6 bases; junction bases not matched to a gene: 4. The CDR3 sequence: CASSQGELAGGEQYF. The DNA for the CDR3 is TGCGCCAGCAGCCAAGGGGAACTAGCGGGAGGCGAGCAGTACTTC.

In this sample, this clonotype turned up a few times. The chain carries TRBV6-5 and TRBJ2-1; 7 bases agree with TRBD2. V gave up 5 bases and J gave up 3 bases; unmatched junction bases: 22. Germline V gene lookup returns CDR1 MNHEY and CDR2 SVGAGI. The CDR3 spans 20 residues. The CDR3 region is CASSLYPGAASGPYYNEQFF. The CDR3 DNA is TGTGCCAGCAGTCTATACCCGGGAGCGGCTAGCGGACCGTACTACAATGAGCAGTTCTTC.

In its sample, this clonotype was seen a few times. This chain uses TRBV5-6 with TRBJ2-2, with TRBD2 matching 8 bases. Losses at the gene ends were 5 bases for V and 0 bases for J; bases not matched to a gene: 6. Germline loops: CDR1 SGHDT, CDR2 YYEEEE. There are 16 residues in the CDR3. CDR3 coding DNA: TGTGCCAGCAGTCCACTAGCGGAGACGAACACCGGGGAGCTGTTTTTT. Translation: CASSPLAETNTGELFF.

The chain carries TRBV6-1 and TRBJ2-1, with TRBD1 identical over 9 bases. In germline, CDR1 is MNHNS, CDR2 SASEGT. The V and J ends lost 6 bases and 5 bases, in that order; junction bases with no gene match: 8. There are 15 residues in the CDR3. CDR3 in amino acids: CASRPGTGINNEQFF. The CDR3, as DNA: TGTGCCAGCAGGCCTGGGACAGGGATCAACAATGAGCAGTTCTTC.

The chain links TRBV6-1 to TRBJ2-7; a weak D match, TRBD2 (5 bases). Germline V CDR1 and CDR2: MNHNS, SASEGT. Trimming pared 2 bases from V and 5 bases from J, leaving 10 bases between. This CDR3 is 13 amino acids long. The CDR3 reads CASSELALDEQYF. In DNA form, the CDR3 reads TGTGCCAGCAGTGAACTAGCTTTGGACGAGCAGTACTTC.

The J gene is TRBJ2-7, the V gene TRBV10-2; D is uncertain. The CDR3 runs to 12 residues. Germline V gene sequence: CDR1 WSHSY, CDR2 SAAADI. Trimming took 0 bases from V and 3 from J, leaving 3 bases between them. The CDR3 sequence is CASSESIYEQYF. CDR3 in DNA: TGCGCCAGCAGTGAGTCTATCTACGAGCAGTACTTC.